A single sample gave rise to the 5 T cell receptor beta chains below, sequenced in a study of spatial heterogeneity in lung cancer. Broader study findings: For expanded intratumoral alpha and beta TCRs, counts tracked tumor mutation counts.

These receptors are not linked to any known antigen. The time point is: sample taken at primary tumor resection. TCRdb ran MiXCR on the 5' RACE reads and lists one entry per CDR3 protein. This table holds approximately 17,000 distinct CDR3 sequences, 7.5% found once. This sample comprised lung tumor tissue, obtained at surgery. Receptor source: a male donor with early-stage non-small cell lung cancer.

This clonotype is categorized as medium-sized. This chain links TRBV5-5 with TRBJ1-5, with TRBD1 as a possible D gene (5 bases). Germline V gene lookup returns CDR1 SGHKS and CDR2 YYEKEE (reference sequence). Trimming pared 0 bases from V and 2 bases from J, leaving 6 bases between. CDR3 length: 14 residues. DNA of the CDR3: TGTGCCAGCAGCTTGGGGGGGGGCAATCAGCCCCAGCATTTT. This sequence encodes CASSLGGGNQPQHF.

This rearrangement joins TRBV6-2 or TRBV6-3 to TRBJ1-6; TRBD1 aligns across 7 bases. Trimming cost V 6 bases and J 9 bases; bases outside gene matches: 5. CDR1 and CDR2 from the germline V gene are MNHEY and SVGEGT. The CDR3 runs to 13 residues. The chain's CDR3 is CASRTGLASPLHF. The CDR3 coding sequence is TGTGCCAGCAGGACAGGGTTGGCTTCACCCCTCCACTTT.

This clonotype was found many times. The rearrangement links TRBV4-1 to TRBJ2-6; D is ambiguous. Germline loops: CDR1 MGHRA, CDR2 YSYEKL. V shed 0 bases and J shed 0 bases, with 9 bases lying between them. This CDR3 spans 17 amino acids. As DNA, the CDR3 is TGCGCCAGCAGCCAAGATAAGAGTGCCTCTGGGGCCAACGTCCTGACTTTC. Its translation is CASSQDKSASGANVLTF.

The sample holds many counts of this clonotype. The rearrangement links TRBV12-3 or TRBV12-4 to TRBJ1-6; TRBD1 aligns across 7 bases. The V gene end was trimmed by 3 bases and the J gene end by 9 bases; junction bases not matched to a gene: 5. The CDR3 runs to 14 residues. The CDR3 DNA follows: TGTGCCAGCAGTTTTGACAGGGTACGTTCACCCCTCCACTTT. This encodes CASSFDRVRSPLHF.

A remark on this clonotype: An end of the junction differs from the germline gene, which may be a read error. CDR3 DNA: TGCGCCAGCAGCCTATCGACCGGGGAGCCGTTTTTT. Its translation: CASSLSTGEPFF. This rearrangement joins TRBV4-1 to TRBJ2-2; weak D call: TRBD2 (5 bases). Looked up from germline, CDR1 is MGHRA and CDR2 is YSYEKL. This CDR3 region has 12 residues.